This TCR beta chain was sequenced in a study of shared clonotypes between healthy human individuals. About the research overall: Donors were a couple of women and a few men aged 18 to 49.

Assay: immunoSEQ multiplex PCR; the TCRdb copy retains only in-frame clones and omits some. This sample has approximately 2,300,000 clones; less than 95% occur once, and the top ten carry around 0.35%. Germline CDR1 SGHRS, CDR2 YFSETQ. The V end was cut by 4 bases, the J end by 3 bases, with 11 bases between. The CDR3 is made up of 14 amino acids. With regard to this clone: Other DNA sequences of this sample code for an identical CDR3.

V and J are TRBV5-1 and TRBJ2-1; TRBD1 or TRBD2 may be the D gene (5 bases each). Sequencing was performed on naive CD4+ T cells from PBMCs. The subset here: CD45RA+ positively selected. The clonotype comes from a man in his late teens or twenties in good health. Some clones in this sample may be carry-over from other donors' samples. The DNA of the CDR3 is TGCGCCAGCAGCCCCGGGACCAACTACAATGAGCAGTTCTTC. Protein: CASSPGTNYNEQFF. The entire variable domain, with the rest obtained from reference TRBV5-1 and TRBJ2-1, is as follows: KAGVTQTPRYLIKTRGQQVTLSCSPISGHRSVSWYQQTPGQGLQFLFEYFSETQRNKGNFPGRFSGRQFSNSRSEMNVSTLELGDSALYLCASSPGTNYNEQFFGPGTRLTVL.